Listed below are T cell receptor beta chains from one sample, sequenced in a study of T cells after somatic rescue of genetic block. TCRdb's table, derived via immunoSEQ multiplex PCR, lists solely in-frame clones and lacks some. The sample contains 110,000 or so clones, about 93% of which appear only once. Sequenced sample: peripheral blood mononuclear cells (PBMCs). Receptors originate from a woman under 30. Both conserved end residues are part of each CDR3. The D gene is left open where the match is weak. Clone size is not always given. Where it is, it says once, few, many or a class for expanded clones.

d_gene: NA
j_gene: TRBJ1-1
v_gene: TRBV4-1
abundance: NA
CDR3aa: CASSQTGPGTEAFF
CDR3nt: TGCGCCAGCAGCCAAACAGGGCCGGGCACTGAAGCTTTCTTT

d_gene: NA
j_gene: TRBJ1-5
v_gene: TRBV18
abundance: NA
CDR3aa: CASSRGGGPGEPQHF
CDR3nt: TGTGCCAGCTCGCGTGGGGGGGGGCCCGGGGAGCCCCAGCATTTT

d_gene: TRBD1
j_gene: TRBJ1-2
v_gene: TRBV19
abundance: NA
CDR3aa: CASRAGGAGYGYTF
CDR3nt: TGTGCCAGTAGAGCAGGGGGCGCGGGGTATGGCTACACCTTC

d_gene: NA
j_gene: TRBJ2-1
v_gene: TRBV5-1
abundance: NA
CDR3aa: CASSPPLDSYNEQFF
CDR3nt: TGCGCCAGCAGCCCGCCACTTGACTCCTACAATGAGCAGTTCTTC

d_gene: TRBD2
j_gene: TRBJ2-7
v_gene: TRBV5-1
abundance: NA
CDR3aa: CASSPLAGGSYEQYF
CDR3nt: TGCGCCAGCAGCCCTCTAGCGGGGGGGTCCTACGAGCAGTACTTC

d_gene: TRBD2
j_gene: TRBJ2-7
v_gene: TRBV9
abundance: NA
CDR3aa: CASSVTGTSGPYEQYF
CDR3nt: TGTGCCAGCAGCGTTACCGGGACTAGCGGCCCCTACGAGCAGTACTTC

d_gene: TRBD1
j_gene: TRBJ2-1
v_gene: TRBV7-2
abundance: NA
CDR3aa: CASSTRGRDEQFF
CDR3nt: TGTGCCAGCAGCACCAGGGGGAGAGATGAGCAGTTCTTC

d_gene: TRBD1
j_gene: TRBJ1-1
v_gene: TRBV5-4
abundance: NA
CDR3aa: CASERGQGLDTEAFF
CDR3nt: TGTGCCAGCGAGAGGGGACAGGGGTTGGACACTGAAGCTTTCTTT

d_gene: TRBD2
j_gene: TRBJ2-1
v_gene: TRBV6-4
abundance: NA
CDR3aa: CASSDSGLAGGTSITNEQFF
CDR3nt: TGTGCCAGCAGTGACTCGGGACTAGCGGGGGGTACGAGCATTACAAATGAGCAGTTCTTC

d_gene: TRBD2
j_gene: TRBJ2-3
v_gene: TRBV9
abundance: NA
CDR3aa: CASSGGGVSTDTQYF
CDR3nt: TGTGCCAGCAGCGGGGGAGGGGTCAGCACAGATACGCAGTATTTT

d_gene: TRBD2
j_gene: TRBJ2-4
v_gene: TRBV5-1
abundance: NA
CDR3aa: CASSLGITSGVTKNIQYF
CDR3nt: TGCGCCAGCAGCTTGGGGATAACTAGCGGGGTAACCAAAAACATTCAGTACTTC

d_gene: NA
j_gene: TRBJ1-6
v_gene: TRBV4-3
abundance: NA
CDR3aa: CASSQDRNSPLHF
CDR3nt: TGCGCCAGCAGCCAAGATCGGAATTCACCCCTCCACTTT

d_gene: NA
j_gene: TRBJ2-3
v_gene: TRBV6-5
abundance: NA
CDR3aa: CASTTQASQGTQYF
CDR3nt: TGTGCCAGCACCACGCAGGCGTCCCAGGGTACGCAGTATTTT

d_gene: TRBD2
j_gene: TRBJ2-7
v_gene: TRBV11-3
abundance: NA
CDR3aa: CASSKLPGLAGGRFDEQYF
CDR3nt: TGTGCCAGCAGCAAGCTACCGGGACTAGCGGGGGGGCGATTCGACGAGCAGTACTTC

d_gene: NA
j_gene: TRBJ1-5
v_gene: TRBV19
abundance: NA
CDR3aa: CASSIGRGQPQHF
CDR3nt: TGTGCCAGTAGTATAGGGCGGGGACAGCCCCAGCATTTT

d_gene: TRBD1
j_gene: TRBJ2-7
v_gene: TRBV2
abundance: NA
CDR3aa: CATAPDRRYYEQYF
CDR3nt: TGTGCCACCGCGCCGGACAGGCGGTACTACGAGCAGTACTTC

d_gene: NA
j_gene: TRBJ2-7
v_gene: TRBV12-5
abundance: NA
CDR3aa: CASGLVYEQYF
CDR3nt: TGTGCTAGTGGTTTGGTTTACGAGCAGTACTTC

d_gene: NA
j_gene: TRBJ1-4
v_gene: TRBV19
abundance: NA
CDR3aa: CASLPTGQKREKLFF
CDR3nt: TGTGCCAGCCTTCCGACGGGACAAAAAAGGGAAAAACTGTTTTTT

d_gene: NA
j_gene: TRBJ2-5
v_gene: TRBV5-1
abundance: NA
CDR3aa: CASSLGQETQYF
CDR3nt: TGCGCCAGCAGCTTGGGTCAAGAGACCCAGTACTTC

d_gene: NA
j_gene: TRBJ1-1
v_gene: TRBV4-3
abundance: NA
CDR3aa: CASSHAGSAFF
CDR3nt: TGCGCCAGCAGCCACGCGGGGAGCGCTTTCTTT

d_gene: NA
j_gene: TRBJ2-2
v_gene: TRBV7-3
abundance: NA
CDR3aa: CASSQGTHTGELFF
CDR3nt: TGTGCCAGCTCCCAAGGGACCCACACCGGGGAGCTGTTTTTT

d_gene: NA
j_gene: TRBJ2-1
v_gene: TRBV6-5
abundance: NA
CDR3aa: CASSSSRGLNNEQFF
CDR3nt: TGTGCCAGCAGTTCCTCGAGGGGACTCAACAATGAGCAGTTCTTC

d_gene: NA
j_gene: TRBJ1-2
v_gene: TRBV12-5
abundance: NA
CDR3aa: CASGLGVAPGTGGYGYTF
CDR3nt: TGTGCTAGTGGTTTGGGGGTCGCCCCGGGGACGGGTGGGTATGGCTACACCTTC

d_gene: NA
j_gene: TRBJ1-1
v_gene: TRBV5-1
abundance: NA
CDR3aa: CASSPSLRAANTEAFF
CDR3nt: TGCGCCAGCAGCCCCTCGTTGCGGGCAGCGAACACTGAAGCTTTCTTT

d_gene: NA
j_gene: TRBJ1-3
v_gene: TRBV28
abundance: once
CDR3aa: CASSRQVLSGNTIYF
CDR3nt: TGTGCCAGCAGCCGCCAGGTCCTCTCTGGAAACACCATATATTTT

d_gene: NA
j_gene: TRBJ1-2
v_gene: TRBV5-4
abundance: NA
CDR3aa: CASSYGAGSSDYGYTF
CDR3nt: TGTGCCAGCAGCTACGGGGCCGGTTCGAGTGACTATGGCTACACCTTC

d_gene: TRBD2
j_gene: TRBJ2-1
v_gene: TRBV5-1
abundance: NA
CDR3aa: CASSLGASGPHEQFF
CDR3nt: TGCGCCAGCAGCTTGGGGGCTAGCGGGCCGCATGAGCAGTTCTTC

d_gene: TRBD1
j_gene: TRBJ1-1
v_gene: TRBV5-4
abundance: NA
CDR3aa: CASSGDRGNTEAFF
CDR3nt: TGTGCCAGCAGCGGGGACAGGGGGAACACTGAAGCTTTCTTT

d_gene: TRBD1
j_gene: TRBJ1-1
v_gene: TRBV27
abundance: NA
CDR3aa: CASSFQGQKAFF
CDR3nt: TGTGCCAGCAGTTTTCAGGGACAGAAAGCTTTCTTT

d_gene: NA
j_gene: TRBJ2-3
v_gene: TRBV5-1
abundance: NA
CDR3aa: CASSLGLAFSTDTQYF
CDR3nt: TGCGCCAGCAGCTTGGGTCTAGCGTTTAGCACAGATACGCAGTATTTT

d_gene: TRBD1
j_gene: TRBJ2-6
v_gene: TRBV5-1
abundance: NA
CDR3aa: CASSRDRASGANVLTF
CDR3nt: TGCGCCAGCAGCAGGGACAGGGCCTCTGGGGCCAACGTCCTGACTTTC

d_gene: NA
j_gene: TRBJ1-1
v_gene: TRBV4-1
abundance: NA
CDR3aa: CASSQQGLNTEAFF
CDR3nt: TGCGCCAGCAGCCAACAGGGCCTGAACACTGAAGCTTTCTTT

d_gene: NA
j_gene: TRBJ1-2
v_gene: TRBV7-6
abundance: NA
CDR3aa: CASRAPENSGYTF
CDR3nt: TGTGCCAGCAGGGCTCCTGAGAATAGTGGCTACACCTTC

d_gene: NA
j_gene: TRBJ2-2
v_gene: TRBV7-9
abundance: NA
CDR3aa: CASSSPWGRSQTGELFF
CDR3nt: TGTGCCAGCAGCTCGCCGTGGGGTAGATCCCAGACCGGGGAGCTGTTTTTT

d_gene: TRBD1
j_gene: TRBJ1-2
v_gene: TRBV30
abundance: NA
CDR3aa: CAWRTGGQGYTF
CDR3nt: TGTGCCTGGAGGACAGGGGGCCAAGGCTACACCTTC

d_gene: NA
j_gene: TRBJ2-6
v_gene: TRBV7-9
abundance: NA
CDR3aa: CASSPQASGANVLTF
CDR3nt: TGTGCCAGCAGCCCACAGGCCTCTGGGGCCAACGTCCTGACTTTC

d_gene: NA
j_gene: TRBJ1-1
v_gene: TRBV5-5
abundance: NA
CDR3aa: CASSFQVMNTEAFF
CDR3nt: TGTGCCAGCAGCTTCCAGGTTATGAACACTGAAGCTTTCTTT

d_gene: NA
j_gene: TRBJ2-3
v_gene: TRBV7-2
abundance: NA
CDR3aa: CASSLDLDTQYF
CDR3nt: TGTGCCAGCAGCTTAGATCTGGATACGCAGTATTTT

d_gene: NA
j_gene: TRBJ2-5
v_gene: TRBV5-6
abundance: NA
CDR3aa: CASSLTGLLQETQYF
CDR3nt: TGTGCCAGCAGCTTGACGGGGCTTCTCCAAGAGACCCAGTACTTC